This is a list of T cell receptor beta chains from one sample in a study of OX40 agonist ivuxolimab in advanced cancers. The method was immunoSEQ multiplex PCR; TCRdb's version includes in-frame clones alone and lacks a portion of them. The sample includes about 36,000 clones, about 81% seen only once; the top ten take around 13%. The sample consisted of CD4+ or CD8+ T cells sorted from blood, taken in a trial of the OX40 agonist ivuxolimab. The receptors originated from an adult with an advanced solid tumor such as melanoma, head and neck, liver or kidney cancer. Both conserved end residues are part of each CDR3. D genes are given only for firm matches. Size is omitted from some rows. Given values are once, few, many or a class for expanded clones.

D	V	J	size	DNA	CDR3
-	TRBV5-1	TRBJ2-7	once	TGCGCCAGCAGAATCCATAGCCAGGAGTCCAACGAGCAGTACTTC	CASRIHSQESNEQYF
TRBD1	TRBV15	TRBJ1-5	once	TGTGCCACCAGCAGTGGAGGACAGGACGTAAGGCAGCCCCAGCATTTT	CATSSGGQDVRQPQHF
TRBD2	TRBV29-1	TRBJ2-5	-	TGCAGCGTTGACGGGACTAGGGATTTGGCCCAGTACTTC	CSVDGTRDLAQYF
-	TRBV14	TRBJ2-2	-	TGTGCCAGCAGCCAGGGAGGGAACACCGGGGAGCTGTTTTTT	CASSQGGNTGELFF
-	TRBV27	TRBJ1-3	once	TGTGCCAGCAGTTTTGGGCCAGGGAGAGATGGAAACACCATATATTTT	CASSFGPGRDGNTIYF
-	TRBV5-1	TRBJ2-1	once	TGCGCCAGCAGCTTAACGGGGGGCAACAATGAGCAGTTCTTC	CASSLTGGNNEQFF
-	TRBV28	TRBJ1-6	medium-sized	TGTGCCAGCAGCCCGGGGGGCCATAATTCACCCCTCCACTTT	CASSPGGHNSPLHF
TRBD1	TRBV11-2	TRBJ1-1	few	TGTGCCAGCAGCTTCCCCAGGGGGTATGAAGCTTTCTTT	CASSFPRGYEAFF
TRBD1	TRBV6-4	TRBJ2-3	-	TGTGCCAGCAGTGACTCCCTAGGGACAGGGCAGTATTTT	CASSDSLGTGQYF
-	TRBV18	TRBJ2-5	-	TGTGCCAGCTCAGAACTACAGGGCCGACAAGAGACCCAGTACTTC	CASSELQGRQETQYF
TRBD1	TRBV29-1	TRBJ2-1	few	TGCAGCGTCCGGGACAGGGCGGGAAATGAGCAGTTCTTC	CSVRDRAGNEQFF
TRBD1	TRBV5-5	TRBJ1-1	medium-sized	TGTGCCAGCAGCATGGGACAGATGAACACTGAAGCTTTCTTT	CASSMGQMNTEAFF
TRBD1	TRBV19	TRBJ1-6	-	TGTGCCACGAGGGGGACAGGCTCCTATAATTCACCCCTCCACTTT	CATRGTGSYNSPLHF
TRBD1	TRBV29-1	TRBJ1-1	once	TGCAGCGCCCCGGGACAGGGGGCTGAAGCTTTCTTT	CSAPGQGAEAFF
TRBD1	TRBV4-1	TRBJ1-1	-	TGCGCCAGCAGCCAAGACGGGACAGTTGGTTTCGCTGAAGCTTTCTTT	CASSQDGTVGFAEAFF
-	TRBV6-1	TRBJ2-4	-	TGTGCCAGCATGCGGGACAGCGCCAAAAACATTCAGTACTTC	CASMRDSAKNIQYF
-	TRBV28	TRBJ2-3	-	TGTGCCAGCCGTGACACTTCCCGGGATACGCAGTATTTT	CASRDTSRDTQYF
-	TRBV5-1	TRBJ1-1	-	TGCGCCAGCAGCGGGGGGACGCACACTGAAGCTTTCTTT	CASSGGTHTEAFF
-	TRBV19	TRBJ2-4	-	TGTGCCAGTACTCTGGGATTCACCAAAAACATTCAGTACTTC	CASTLGFTKNIQYF
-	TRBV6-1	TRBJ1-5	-	TGTGCCAGCCGAGAATATGATAGCAATCAGCCCCAGCATTTT	CASREYDSNQPQHF
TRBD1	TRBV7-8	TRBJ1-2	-	TGTGCCAGCAGCTTAGGCCTGGACAGGGGTGCCTATGGCTACACCTTC	CASSLGLDRGAYGYTF
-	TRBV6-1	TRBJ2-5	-	-	CASILGGPQETQYF
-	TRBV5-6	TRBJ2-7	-	TGTGCCAGCAGCTTTAGAGACGAGCAGTACTTC	CASSFRDEQYF
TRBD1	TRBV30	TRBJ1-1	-	TGTGCCTGGAGCTCAGGGGGCGCGGGGAACACTGAAGCTTTCTTT	CAWSSGGAGNTEAFF
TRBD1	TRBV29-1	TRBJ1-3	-	TGCAGCGTTATGGGGACAGGGCGAGGAAACACCATATATTTT	CSVMGTGRGNTIYF
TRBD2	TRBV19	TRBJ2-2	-	TGTGCCTCTCGACCGACTAGCGGGAGAGGGGAGCTGTTTTTT	CASRPTSGRGELFF
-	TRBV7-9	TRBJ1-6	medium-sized	TGTGCCAGCAGCTTCTTGACGGGTGGGAATTCACCCCTCCACTTT	CASSFLTGGNSPLHF
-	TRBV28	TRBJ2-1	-	TGTGCCAGCGACCCCAGCTCCTACAATGAGCAGTTCTTC	CASDPSSYNEQFF
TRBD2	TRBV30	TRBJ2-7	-	TGTGCCTGGGATTACGGGACTACTCCCCACGAGCAGTACTTC	CAWDYGTTPHEQYF
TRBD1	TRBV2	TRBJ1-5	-	TGTGCCAGCAGGACAGGGGCGCGGAATCAGCCCCAGCATTTT	CASRTGARNQPQHF
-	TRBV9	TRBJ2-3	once	TGTGCCAGCAGCGTAGATGTCCCGAGGGATACGCAGTATTTT	CASSVDVPRDTQYF
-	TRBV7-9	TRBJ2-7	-	TGTGCCAGCAGCTTCGGGGTTTTCGGCTACGAGCAGTACTTC	CASSFGVFGYEQYF
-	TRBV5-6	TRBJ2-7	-	TGTGCCAGCAGCTTGTTGTGGGTCCACGAGCAGTACTTC	CASSLLWVHEQYF
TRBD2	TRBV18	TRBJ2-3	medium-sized	TGTGCCAGCTCACCACTTCCGGGACTAGCGGACACAGATACGCAGTATTTT	CASSPLPGLADTDTQYF
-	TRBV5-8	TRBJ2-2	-	TGTGCCAGCAGTGATGCTACACTAGGAGGCGTCGACACCGGGGAGCTGTTTTTT	CASSDATLGGVDTGELFF
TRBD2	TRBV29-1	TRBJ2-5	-	TGCAGCGCTCAGACTAGCGGGGAGACCCAGTACTTC	CSAQTSGETQYF
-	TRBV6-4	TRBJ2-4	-	TGTGCCAGCAGGTTCCGACGAAAAATAACCAAAAACATTCAGTACTTC	CASRFRRKITKNIQYF
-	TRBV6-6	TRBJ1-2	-	TGTGCCAGCAGTTACGTGGGGGTATACACCTTC	CASSYVGVYTF